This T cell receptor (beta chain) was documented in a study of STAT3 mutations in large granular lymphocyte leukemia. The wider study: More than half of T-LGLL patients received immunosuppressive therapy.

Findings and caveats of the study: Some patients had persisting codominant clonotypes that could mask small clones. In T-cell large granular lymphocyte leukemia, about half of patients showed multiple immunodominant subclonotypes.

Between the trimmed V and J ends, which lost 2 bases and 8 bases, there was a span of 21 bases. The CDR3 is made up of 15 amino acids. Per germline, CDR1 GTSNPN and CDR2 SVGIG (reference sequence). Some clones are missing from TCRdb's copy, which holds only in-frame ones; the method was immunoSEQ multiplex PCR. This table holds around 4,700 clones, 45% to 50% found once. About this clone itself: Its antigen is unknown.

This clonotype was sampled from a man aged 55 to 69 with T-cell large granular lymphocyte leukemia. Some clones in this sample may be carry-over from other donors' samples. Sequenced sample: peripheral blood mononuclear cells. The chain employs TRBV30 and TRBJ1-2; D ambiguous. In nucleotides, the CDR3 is TGTGCCTGGAGTCCCCAGCACTTAGACTCTACAGGCTACACCTTC. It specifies CAWSPQHLDSTGYTF. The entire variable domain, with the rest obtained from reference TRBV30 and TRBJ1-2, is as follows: SQTIHQWPATLVQPVGSPLSLECTVEGTSNPNLYWYRQAAGRGLQLLFYSVGIGQISSEVPQNLSASRPQDRQFILSSKKLLLSDSGFYLCAWSPQHLDSTGYTFGSGTRLTVV.